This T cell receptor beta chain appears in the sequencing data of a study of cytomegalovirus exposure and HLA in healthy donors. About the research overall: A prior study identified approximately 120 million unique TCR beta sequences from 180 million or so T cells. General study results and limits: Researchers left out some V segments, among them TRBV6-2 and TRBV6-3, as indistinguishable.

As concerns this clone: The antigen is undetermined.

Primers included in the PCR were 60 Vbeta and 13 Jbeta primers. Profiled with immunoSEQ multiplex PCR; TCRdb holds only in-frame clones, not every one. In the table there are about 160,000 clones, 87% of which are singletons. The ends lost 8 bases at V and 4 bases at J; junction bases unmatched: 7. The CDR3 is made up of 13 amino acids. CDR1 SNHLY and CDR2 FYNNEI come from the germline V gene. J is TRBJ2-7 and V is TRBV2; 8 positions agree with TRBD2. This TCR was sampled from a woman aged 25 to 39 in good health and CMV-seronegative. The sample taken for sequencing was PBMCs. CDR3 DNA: TGTGCCAGCCGATGGGGACTAGTATACGAGCAGTACTTC. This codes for CASRWGLVYEQYF. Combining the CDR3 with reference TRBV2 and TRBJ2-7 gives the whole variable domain EPEVTQTPSHQVTQMGQEVILRCVPISNHLYFYWYRQILGQKVEFLVSFYNNEISEKSEIFDDQFSVERPDGSNFTLKIRSTKLEDSAMYFCASRWGLVYEQYFGPGTRLTVT.